What follows is one T cell receptor beta chain and its context. CD8 cells classed as naive were CD45RO-negative and positively selected for CCR7, excluding terminally differentiated effector memory CD45RA+ cells. TCRdb keeps only in-frame clones here, not all; method: immunoSEQ multiplex PCR. The sample yields roughly 1,800,000 clones, roughly 95% seen once. This record belongs to a study of shared clonotypes between healthy human individuals. The germline CDR1 and CDR2 sequences are MGHRA and YSYEKL. The V and J ends lost 1 base and 8 bases respectively, with 20 bases between them. The CDR3 loop spans 16 amino acids.

Sequenced: naive CD8+ T cells sorted from blood. The chain couples TRBV4-1 to TRBJ1-2; maybe TRBD1 (5 bases). This TCR was recovered from a man aged 18-30 years in good health. CDR3 in amino acids: CASSQAAGTYPGGYTF. Written as DNA, the CDR3 is TGCGCCAGCAGCCAAGCCGCGGGGACCTACCCCGGAGGCTACACCTTC.